Below are 32 T cell receptor beta chains sequenced from a single sample in a study of OX40 agonist ivuxolimab in advanced cancers. Measured with immunoSEQ multiplex PCR; TCRdb has only the in-frame clones, and not every one. The sample consists of around 63,000 clones, around nine tenths of them appearing once. The source material was CD4+ or CD8+ T cells sorted from blood, sampled in a trial of the OX40 agonist ivuxolimab. Every receptor here comes from an adult with an advanced solid tumor such as melanoma, head and neck, liver or kidney cancer.

This chain uses TRBV7-2 with TRBJ2-5; 12 bases match TRBD2. The ends lost 4 bases at V and 3 bases at J; junction bases unmatched: 6. From germline, CDR1 is SGHTA and CDR2 FQGNSA. The CDR3 has 16 amino acids. CDR3 protein: CASSSELAGGKETQYF. In nucleotides, the CDR3 is TGTGCCAGCAGCTCGGAGCTAGCGGGAGGGAAAGAGACCCAGTACTTC. The variable domain in full, completed from reference TRBV7-2 and TRBJ2-5, reads GAGVSQSPSNKVTEKGKDVELRCDPISGHTALYWYRQSLGQGLEFLIYFQGNSAPDKSGLPSDRFSAERTGGSVSTLTIQRTQQEDSAVYLCASSSELAGGKETQYFGPGTRLLVL.

V usage is TRBV27 and J usage is TRBJ2-1; D ambiguous. The CDR3 spans 16 residues. V gave up 5 bases and J gave up 2 bases, with 16 bases separating them. Germline values: CDR1 MNHEY, CDR2 SMNVEV (reference sequence). The DNA of the CDR3 is TGTGCCAGCAGTCCCCCCAGGACGAACCCCTACAATGAGCAGTTCTTC. Translated, it gives CASSPPRTNPYNEQFF.

The chain has TRBV5-6 and TRBJ2-7; D perhaps matches TRBD1 (6 bases). The germline CDR1 and CDR2 sequences are SGHDT and YYEEEE. The CDR3 contains 15 residues. The germline V and J ends were trimmed by 2 bases and 3 bases, with 15 bases remaining between them. The CDR3 region is CASSLNPDRYYEQYF. For the CDR3, the DNA is TGTGCCAGCAGCTTAAATCCAGACAGGTACTACGAGCAGTACTTC.

The gene calls are TRBV4-3 and TRBJ2-1; D not resolved. Germline CDR1 LGHNA, CDR2 YSLEER. Trimming removed 3 bases from V and 7 bases from J, with 16 bases in between. The CDR3 is 15 amino acids. CDR3: CASSHLEYAKNEQFF. The DNA of the CDR3 is TGCGCCAGCAGCCATCTTGAGTACGCCAAGAATGAGCAGTTCTTC.

This clone was detected only a few times. The chain joins TRBV9 to TRBJ1-5; 9 bases are a match to TRBD1. The CDR3 has 15 amino acids. J was trimmed by 3 bases and V by 2 bases; bases with no gene match: 3. The germline CDR1 and CDR2 sequences are SGDLS and YYNGEE. As DNA, the CDR3 is TGTGCCAGCAGCGTGGGACAGGGACACAATCAGCCCCAGCATTTT. It encodes CASSVGQGHNQPQHF.

This chain links TRBV6-5 with TRBJ2-7, with no clear D. With 4 bases removed from V and 2 bases from J, the gap between germline ends came to 9 bases. Germline V gene lookup returns CDR1 MNHEY and CDR2 SVGAGI. CDR3 length: 13 residues. Here the CDR3 DNA reads TGTGCCAGCAGTTCCTCCAAAACCTACGAGCAGTACTTC. Translation gives CASSSSKTYEQYF.

The V call is TRBV10-3, the J call TRBJ2-7; D is ambiguous. Trimming shortened V by 10 bases and J by 6 bases, and 19 bases separated the two germline ends. The CDR3 has 13 amino acids. The germline V gene encodes CDR1 ENHRY and CDR2 SYGVKD. The CDR3 DNA is TGTGCCACCACACATCTATCCTCATTCGAGCAGTACTTC. Translation gives CATTHLSSFEQYF.

About this clone itself: One end of the junction varies from germline; a read error may be responsible. The rearrangement uses TRBV5-1 and TRBJ1-1; no clear D gene. The CDR3 contains 11 residues. Germline V gene sequence: CDR1 SGHRS, CDR2 YFSETQ. CDR3 protein: CASRAGTEAFF. In DNA, the CDR3 is TGCGCCAGCAGGGCCGGTACTGAGGCTTTCTTT.

This rearrangement joins TRBV19 to TRBJ2-7, with TRBD1 matching 7 bases. J gave up 0 bases and V 5 bases, and 4 bases lay outside the gene matches. Germline CDR1 reads LNHDA; CDR2 reads SQIVND (reference sequence). There are 14 residues in the CDR3. The CDR3 DNA reads TGTGCCAGTAGTCCCTACAGGGGCTCCTACGAGCAGTACTTC. Protein sequence: CASSPYRGSYEQYF.

The CDR3 sequence: CASSRTAGGDFDTQYF. The CDR3 nucleotides read TGCGCCAGCAGCCGGACCGCAGGGGGGGATTTTGATACGCAGTATTTT. The V gene is TRBV4-1, the J gene TRBJ2-3; the D gene could be TRBD1 or TRBD2 (7 bases each). With 4 bases removed from V and 6 bases from J, the gap between germline ends came to 20 bases. This CDR3 region has 16 residues. Per the germline V gene, CDR1 is MGHRA and CDR2 is YSYEKL.

This chain uses TRBV28 with TRBJ2-7, with 10 bases that match TRBD1. Germline V gene lookup returns CDR1 MDHEN and CDR2 SYDVKM. The CDR3 is made up of 15 amino acids. The trim removed 8 bases at V and 0 bases at J, leaving 7 bases unmatched. CDR3: CASRDRGSSSYEQYF. The CDR3 DNA reads as TGTGCCAGCCGGGACAGGGGCTCGAGCTCCTACGAGCAGTACTTC.

J is TRBJ2-7 and V is TRBV28; a weak D match, TRBD2 (6 bases). This CDR3 is 12 amino acids long. Trimming removed 6 bases at V and 3 bases at J, with 9 bases between. Germline-derived CDR1 and CDR2 are MDHEN and SYDVKM. The CDR3 here is CASRDSGYEQYF. The DNA for the CDR3 is TGTGCCAGCAGAGATAGCGGCTACGAGCAGTACTTC.

This chain connects TRBV27 to TRBJ2-7; TRBD2 matches at 16 bases. V was clipped by 8 bases and J by 6 bases; unmatched bases: 1. The CDR3 length is 13 residues. Germline lookup yields CDR1 MNHEY and CDR2 SMNVEV (reference sequence). The CDR3 region has the DNA TGTGCCAGCGGGACTAGCGGGAGGGCCGAGCAGTACTTC. Its protein is CASGTSGRAEQYF.

The gene calls are TRBV5-1 and TRBJ2-7, with unresolved D. Germline CDR1 is SGHRS and CDR2 is YFSETQ. The CDR3 sequence is 13 residues long. V lost 3 bases to trimming and J lost 3 bases, with 10 bases between them. Written as DNA, the CDR3 is TGCGCCAGCAGCTCCAGTCTCGGCTACGAGCAGTACTTC. Amino acid sequence: CASSSSLGYEQYF. Filled out from reference TRBV5-1 and TRBJ2-7, the complete variable domain reads KAGVTQTPRYLIKTRGQQVTLSCSPISGHRSVSWYQQTPGQGLQFLFEYFSETQRNKGNFPGRFSGRQFSNSRSEMNVSTLELGDSALYLCASSSSLGYEQYFGPGTRLTVT.

This clone was observed a handful of times. This chain joins TRBV7-9 and TRBJ1-2; D possibly corresponds to TRBD1 (5 bases). The CDR3 is 12 amino acids. Germline CDR1 and CDR2: SEHNR and FQNEAQ (reference sequence). Trimming cost V 2 bases and J 6 bases, with 7 bases left between them. The CDR3 loop is CASSLLGHGYTF. The CDR3 DNA reads TGTGCCAGCAGCTTACTGGGGCATGGCTACACCTTC.

The genes are TRBV30 and TRBJ1-3; D gene ambiguous. This CDR3 has 13 amino acids. Trimming shortened V by 5 bases and J by 4 bases, and 12 bases separated the two germline ends. The germline V gene encodes CDR1 GTSNPN and CDR2 SVGIG (reference sequence). CDR3 region: CAWSRDLGNTIYF. DNA for the CDR3: TGTGCCTGGTCCCGGGATTTAGGAAACACCATATATTTT.

The rearrangement links TRBV7-2 to TRBJ2-7, with D unclear. The germline V and J ends were trimmed by 1 base and 5 bases, with 9 bases remaining between them. Germline CDR1 SGHTA, CDR2 FQGNSA. The CDR3 consists of 13 residues. CDR3 in DNA: TGTGCCAGCAGCTTAGTGGGCCTAGACGAGCAGTACTTC. Its protein is CASSLVGLDEQYF.

This rearrangement joins TRBV7-9 to TRBJ2-7; 7 bases align to TRBD1. The ends lost 5 bases at V and 2 bases at J; junction bases unmatched: 3. The CDR3 has 13 residues. Germline CDR1 is SEHNR and CDR2 is FQNEAQ (reference sequence). DNA for the CDR3: TGTGCCAGCAGCCGGGACAGCCCCTACGAGCAGTACTTC. Translated: CASSRDSPYEQYF.

V gene TRBV5-1 combines with J gene TRBJ1-1; no clear D. The CDR3 has 14 amino acids. Germline CDR1 reads SGHRS; CDR2 reads YFSETQ. Trimming removed 4 bases at V and 0 bases at J, with 10 bases between. As DNA, the CDR3 is TGCGCCAGCAGCAGCGCTGGGCTGAACACTGAAGCTTTCTTT. Its protein is CASSSAGLNTEAFF.

CDR3 residues: CASSWTSGEGDTQYF. CDR3 in DNA: TGTGCCAGCAGCTGGACTAGCGGGGAGGGGGATACGCAGTATTTT. The chain uses TRBV7-2 and TRBJ2-3, with TRBD2 matching over 12 bases. V shed 4 bases, J shed 6 bases, and the junction held 5 bases outside the gene matches. Germline V gene data show CDR1 as SGHTA and CDR2 as FQGNSA. The CDR3 covers 15 residues.

V and J are TRBV13 and TRBJ2-3; D call uncertain. This CDR3 is built from 16 residues. Germline CDR1 PRHDT, CDR2 FYEKMQ (reference sequence). The germline V and J ends were trimmed by 0 bases and 2 bases, with 12 bases remaining between them. As DNA, the CDR3 is TGTGCCAGCAGCTTAGGCAACGCGGTACTCACAGATACGCAGTATTTT. Translated: CASSLGNAVLTDTQYF.

The chain joins TRBV27 to TRBJ2-7; D is uncertain. V lost 0 bases, J lost 2 bases, and 14 bases lay in between. Per germline, CDR1 MNHEY and CDR2 SMNVEV (reference sequence). The CDR3 has 16 amino acids. CDR3 sequence: CASSLSGGKVAYEQYF. CDR3 nucleotide sequence: TGTGCCAGCAGTTTATCAGGCGGAAAGGTAGCCTACGAGCAGTACTTC.

This chain joins TRBV7-6 and TRBJ2-3, with D unclear. V lost 5 bases and J 1 base, leaving 4 bases between the germline ends. The CDR3 extends over 12 amino acids. Germline CDR1 is SGHVS and CDR2 is FNYEAQ. The CDR3 here is CASSLGTDTQYF. DNA for the CDR3: TGTGCCAGCAGCCTGGGCACAGATACGCAGTATTTT. The full variable domain, with the rest looked up from reference TRBV7-6 and TRBJ2-3, is GAGVSQSPRYKVTKRGQDVALRCDPISGHVSLYWYRQALGQGPEFLTYFNYEAQQDKSGLPNDRFSAERPEGSISTLTIQRTEQRDSAMYRCASSLGTDTQYFGPGTRLTVL.

This clone appeared once. Other DNA sequences in this sample translate to the same CDR3. This rearrangement joins TRBV11-2 to TRBJ2-7; D is undetermined. Germline CDR1 reads SGHAT; CDR2 reads FQNNGV. V was cut by 1 base and J by 4 bases, with 5 bases left in between. The CDR3 length is 12 residues. The CDR3 is CASSLVGYEQYF. The CDR3 nucleotides are TGTGCCAGCAGCTTAGTTGGGTACGAGCAGTACTTC.

The gene calls are TRBV7-9 and TRBJ1-2; tentative D call: TRBD1 (6 bases). The ends were cut back, 8 bases at V and 4 bases at J, with 8 bases in the middle. CDR3 length: 11 amino acids. Germline CDR1 is SEHNR and CDR2 is FQNEAQ (reference sequence). CDR3 in amino acids: CASARGYGYTF. The DNA of the CDR3 is TGTGCCAGCGCCAGGGGCTATGGCTACACCTTC.

CDR3 loop: CASSYKRGTNTGELFF. The DNA for the CDR3 is TGTGCCAGCAGTTATAAGAGGGGGACGAACACCGGGGAGCTGTTTTTT. The chain has TRBV6-9 and TRBJ2-2, with a tentative D call TRBD1 (6 bases). V was trimmed by 2 bases and J by 0 bases, leaving 10 bases between them. Germline CDR1 MNHGY, CDR2 SVAAGI. This CDR3 is 16 amino acids long.

V and J are TRBV18 and TRBJ2-2, with 13 positions matching TRBD2. Germline CDR1 reads KGHSH; CDR2 reads LQKENI. Unmatched junction bases numbered 7, after V lost 3 bases and J lost 6 bases. The CDR3 has 17 residues. The CDR3 DNA reads TGTGCCAGCTCACCCACTAGCGGGAGGGCCCTCGCCGGGGAGCTGTTTTTT. Its protein product is CASSPTSGRALAGELFF. Full variable domain (rest looked up from reference TRBV18 and TRBJ2-2): NAGVMQNPRHLVRRRGQEARLRCSPMKGHSHVYWYRQLPEEGLKFMVYLQKENIIDESGMPKERFSAEFPKEGPSILRIQQVVRGDSAAYFCASSPTSGRALAGELFFGEGSRLTVL.

The chain is built from TRBV19 and TRBJ2-1; tentative D call: TRBD1 (6 bases). V shed 1 base and J shed 3 bases, with 10 bases lying between them. The CDR3 consists of 15 residues. The germline V gene encodes CDR1 LNHDA and CDR2 SQIVND (reference sequence). CDR3 loop: CASSIVWDNYNEQFF. In nucleotides, the CDR3 is TGTGCCAGTAGTATAGTTTGGGACAACTACAATGAGCAGTTCTTC.

The J gene is TRBJ2-7, the V gene TRBV6-6; the match to TRBD1 covers 7 bases. The CDR3 sequence is 14 residues long. V lost 0 bases and J lost 9; bases outside the gene matches: 8. CDR1 is MNHNY, CDR2 SVGAGI, per germline (reference sequence). The CDR3 DNA reads TGTGCCAGCAGTTACTCGTCGACAGGGCTAGGGCAGTACTTC. Translation gives CASSYSSTGLGQYF.

This chain links TRBV2 with TRBJ2-1; weak D call: TRBD2 (6 bases). V lost 8 bases, J lost 4 bases, and 12 bases lay in between. The germline gives CDR1 SNHLY, CDR2 FYNNEI. CDR3 length: 13 residues. The CDR3 DNA reads as TGTGCCAGCGTCGGGAGTGGATACAATGAGCAGTTCTTC. This encodes CASVGSGYNEQFF.

The J gene is TRBJ2-7, the V gene TRBV5-5; the D gene could be TRBD1 or TRBD2 (5 bases each). The germline V gene encodes CDR1 SGHKS and CDR2 YYEKEE (reference sequence). Deletions cut 4 bases from V and 1 base from J, with 9 bases between. This CDR3 is 13 amino acids long. The CDR3 coding sequence is TGTGCCAGCAGCACGGGACCTTCCTACGAGCAGTACTTC. Amino acid sequence: CASSTGPSYEQYF.

This rearrangement joins TRBV28 to TRBJ1-5; D not certain. V shed 3 bases and J shed 6 bases, with 12 bases lying between them. This CDR3 is 14 amino acids long. Germline V lookup: CDR1 MDHEN, CDR2 SYDVKM. For the CDR3, the DNA is TGTGCCAGCAGTTTTCTCAGGACGGCTCAGCCCCAGCATTTT. It yields the protein CASSFLRTAQPQHF.